The present entry profiles one TCR beta chain with its context. Its antigen is as yet unknown. TCRdb's table, derived via immunoSEQ multiplex PCR, lists solely in-frame clones and lacks some. The sample contains around 300,000 clones, around nine tenths of which appear only once. This entry comes from a study of Ad26.COV2.S vaccination and SARS-CoV-2 variants. For the study at large: Once, or twice with 56 days between doses, Ad26.COV2.S was given intramuscularly.

CDR3 length equals 15 residues. The J segment lost 0 bases and the V segment lost 6 bases, leaving 3 bases of the junction unmatched. Per germline, CDR1 MGHDK and CDR2 SYGVNS. General observations from the study: Measures of TCR breadth and depth may have fallen short of total T cell responses.

Sample treatment: around 19 received Ad26.COV2.S at low or high dose, single or two shots; roughly five received placebo; per-sample allocation not given. Collection of samples fell on day 63 after the first vaccine or placebo injection. It was an adult aged 18-55 years in Boston who was the donor. Spike of the Wuhan-strain SARS-CoV-2 was expressed by an Ad26 vector, which formed the vaccine. This clonotype originated in a person between 18 and 59 years old who received the Ad26.COV2.S COVID-19 vaccine or a placebo. This rearrangement joins TRBV25-1 to TRBJ2-3, with 10 nucleotides matching TRBD2. Source: peripheral blood, taken in a trial of Ad26.COV2.S vaccine versus placebo. CDR3: CASRLTSGSTDTQYF. The CDR3 region has the DNA TGTGCCAGCAGGTTGACTAGCGGGAGCACAGATACGCAGTATTTT.